These 27 T cell receptor beta chains share one sample of origin, sequenced in a study of blood T cells in healthy people across ages. The authors ran a second PCR of about 7 to 12 cycles using a sample-barcoded 5' primer and a J-beta primer mix. Each CDR3 protein gets one entry after TCRdb re-called the 5' RACE reads with MiXCR. The sample lists around 580,000 distinct CDR3 sequences; roughly 48% were seen once. Sequencing was performed on blood. The origin of the receptors is a man older than 75 in good health.

In the case of this clonotype: A junction end diverges from the germline sequence, so it may reflect a read error. The chain is built from TRBV6-1 and TRBJ2-6, with D hard to call. This CDR3 contains 19 residues. Germline V CDR1 and CDR2: MNHNS, SASEGT. CDR3: CASGTRTGRTLSGTNVLTF. CDR3 sequence (DNA): TGTGCCAGCGGAACCCGGACGGGCAGAACACTCTCTGGGACCAACGTCCTGACTTTC.

This rearrangement joins TRBV3-1 to TRBJ2-1; TRBD1 aligns across 7 bases. Germline V gene lookup returns CDR1 LGHDT and CDR2 YNNKEL (reference sequence). V was clipped by 7 bases and J by 7 bases; unmatched bases: 4. The CDR3 runs 12 residues. The CDR3 sequence is CASTKTGNEQFF. The CDR3 DNA follows: TGTGCCAGCACAAAGACAGGGAATGAGCAGTTCTTC.

This clonotype was counted at least ten times. The V gene is TRBV6-5, the J gene TRBJ2-1; D uncertain. The V end was cut by 6 bases, the J end by 3 bases, with 12 bases between. The CDR3 extends over 14 amino acids. Germline V gene sequence: CDR1 MNHEY, CDR2 SVGAGI. CDR3 sequence: CASRARRSYNEQFF. CDR3 nucleotide sequence: TGTGCCAGCAGAGCGAGACGGAGCTACAATGAGCAGTTCTTC.

This chain joins TRBV10-3 and TRBJ1-1; D may be TRBD1 (5 bases). Germline values: CDR1 ENHRY, CDR2 SYGVKD. V lost 5 bases, J lost 0 bases, and 10 bases lay in between. The CDR3 sequence is 14 residues long. CDR3 coding DNA: TGTGCCATCAGTCTCGGGGGTTTGAACACTGAAGCTTTCTTT. It is translated as CAISLGGLNTEAFF.

This clonotype has a handful of counts. The chain combines TRBV5-1 with TRBJ2-3; perhaps TRBD2 as D (6 bases). CDR1 and CDR2 from the germline V gene are SGHRS and YFSETQ. Trimming took off 0 bases at V and 6 bases at J, with 17 bases between the two ends. The CDR3 sequence is 16 residues long. The CDR3 DNA reads as TGCGCCAGCAGCTTGGCCGGAGGGGCCCCCCGTGATACGCAGTATTTT. This encodes CASSLAGGAPRDTQYF. Full variable domain (missing parts from reference TRBV5-1 and TRBJ2-3): KAGVTQTPRYLIKTRGQQVTLSCSPISGHRSVSWYQQTPGQGLQFLFEYFSETQRNKGNFPGRFSGRQFSNSRSEMNVSTLELGDSALYLCASSLAGGAPRDTQYFGPGTRLTVL.

The chain recombines TRBV5-1 with TRBJ2-5; D may correspond to TRBD1 or TRBD2 (5 bases each). Germline assignment: CDR1 SGHRS and CDR2 YFSETQ. Trimming stripped 4 bases from V and 4 bases from J, with 14 bases between. The CDR3 extends over 14 amino acids. CDR3 sequence (DNA): TGCGCCAGCAGCCCCCCGGGGCGTAGAGAGACCCAGTACTTC. As protein: CASSPPGRRETQYF.

This chain links TRBV27 with TRBJ2-1; 8 nucleotides align to TRBD1. J gave up 0 bases and V 5 bases, and 3 bases lay outside the gene matches. Looked up from germline, CDR1 is MNHEY and CDR2 is SMNVEV (reference sequence). The CDR3 totals 15 residues. The CDR3 DNA reads as TGTGCCAGCAGTATAGGGACAGGCTCCTACAATGAGCAGTTCTTC. As protein: CASSIGTGSYNEQFF.

The table lists this clonotype with a few counts. The CDR3 reads CASSLPGGSTEAFF. CDR3 sequence (DNA): TGTGCCAGCTCACTACCGGGGGGAAGCACTGAAGCTTTCTTT. The chain uses TRBV18 and TRBJ1-1, with D perhaps matching TRBD1 (5 bases). The V gene lost 4 bases and the J gene lost 4 bases, with 13 bases spanning the gap. CDR3 length: 14 amino acids. The germline CDR1 and CDR2 sequences are KGHSH and LQKENI.

The gene calls are TRBV9 and TRBJ2-3; the match to TRBD2 covers 9 bases. Germline V gene data show CDR1 as SGDLS and CDR2 as YYNGEE. Trimming cost V 10 bases and J 0 bases; bases outside gene matches: 6. The CDR3 sequence is 14 residues long. This CDR3 reads CAGTSGPSTDTQYF. CDR3 coding DNA: TGTGCCGGAACTAGCGGGCCCAGCACAGATACGCAGTATTTT.

This chain uses TRBV28 with TRBJ1-6; D possibly corresponds to TRBD1 (5 bases). Germline loops: CDR1 MDHEN, CDR2 SYDVKM. Between the trimmed V and J ends, which lost 3 bases and 8 bases, there was a span of 14 bases. This CDR3 has 15 amino acids. CDR3 sequence (DNA): TGTGCCAGCAGTTTTGGAGCAGGGCGTCATTCACCCCTCCACTTT. Translation gives CASSFGAGRHSPLHF.

V gene TRBV10-3 combines with J gene TRBJ2-7, with a weak D call TRBD1 (6 bases). This CDR3 is 15 amino acids long. In germline, CDR1 is ENHRY, CDR2 SYGVKD. With 3 bases removed from V and 6 bases from J, the gap between germline ends came to 18 bases. The CDR3 reads CAISEGSQGKREQYF. The CDR3, as DNA: TGTGCCATCAGTGAAGGTTCCCAGGGGAAGCGCGAGCAGTACTTC.

The genes are TRBV7-2 and TRBJ2-5, with 7 positions matching TRBD2. The trim removed 5 bases at V and 2 bases at J, leaving 5 bases unmatched. CDR1 and CDR2 from the germline V gene are SGHTA and FQGNSA. This CDR3 spans 14 amino acids. The chain's CDR3 is CASSIGTKQETQYF. As DNA, the CDR3 is TGTGCCAGCAGCATCGGGACTAAACAAGAGACCCAGTACTTC.

The V and J genes are TRBV28 and TRBJ1-2, with D uncertain. CDR1 is MDHEN, CDR2 SYDVKM, per germline. This CDR3 spans 15 amino acids. V lost 4 bases and J lost 0, with 12 bases in between. This CDR3 reads CASSSIGGANYGYTF. The DNA for the CDR3 is TGTGCCAGCAGTTCAATTGGCGGGGCTAACTATGGCTACACCTTC.

There are a few counts of this clonotype. The chain joins TRBV20-1 to TRBJ2-1; TRBD2 might be the D (5 bases). V shed 0 bases and J shed 3 bases, with 21 bases lying between them. CDR1 and CDR2 from the germline V gene are DFQATT and SNEGSKA (reference sequence). This CDR3 region has 18 residues. CDR3 sequence: CSARDRVTRSGGYNEQFF. The CDR3 DNA reads as TGCAGTGCTAGAGATCGAGTTACCCGGAGCGGTGGCTACAATGAGCAGTTCTTC.

The rearrangement joins TRBV27 to TRBJ2-6; tentatively, D is TRBD2 (6 bases). Germline V lookup: CDR1 MNHEY, CDR2 SMNVEV (reference sequence). The V end lost 7 bases, the J end lost 0 bases, and 13 bases lay between the germline ends. CDR3 size: 16 residues. The CDR3 bases are TGTGCCAGCACCTCACACGGGAGCTCTGGGGCCAACGTCCTGACTTTC. Its protein product is CASTSHGSSGANVLTF. Full variable domain (missing parts from reference TRBV27 and TRBJ2-6): EAQVTQNPRYLITVTGKKLTVTCSQNMNHEYMSWYRQDPGLGLRQIYYSMNVEVTDKGDVPEGYKVSRKEKRNFPLILESPSPNQTSLYFCASTSHGSSGANVLTFGAGSRLTVL.

This clonotype showed up just once. The chain uses TRBV20-1 and TRBJ2-7; no clear D. The J call is doubtful: the DNA matches TRBJ2-5 better. In germline, CDR1 is DFQATT, CDR2 SNEGSKA (reference sequence). The CDR3 spans 13 residues. The CDR3, as DNA: TGCAGTGCTAGGGACCCTTTAAGGGAGACCCAGTACTTC. Translated: CSARDPLRETQYF.

The rearrangement links TRBV28 to TRBJ1-2; D is uncertain. The V gene lost 5 bases and the J gene lost 6 bases, with 10 bases spanning the gap. The CDR3 is 12 amino acids. CDR1 and CDR2 (germline): MDHEN, SYDVKM. CDR3 protein: CASSIRTDGYTF. As DNA, the CDR3 is TGTGCCAGCAGTATTAGGACGGATGGCTACACCTTC.

The rearrangement joins TRBV7-2 to TRBJ1-6, with 9 bases fitting TRBD1. Germline values: CDR1 SGHTA, CDR2 FQGNSA. The CDR3 is made up of 15 amino acids. Unmatched junction bases numbered 6, after V lost 5 bases and J lost 7 bases. Here the CDR3 reads CASSPGQGINSPLHF. In DNA, the CDR3 is TGTGCCAGCAGCCCCGGACAGGGGATCAATTCACCCCTCCACTTT.

A few counts support this clonotype. The V and J genes are TRBV7-2 and TRBJ2-7, with D perhaps TRBD2 (6 bases). TRBJ2-5 matches the DNA end more closely, so the J call is doubtful. The germline V gene encodes CDR1 SGHTA and CDR2 FQGNSA. This CDR3 has 14 amino acids. The CDR3 DNA follows: TGTGCCAGCAGCTTAATACCGGAGGGAGCGACCCAGTACTTC. Translation gives CASSLIPEGATQYF.

This clonotype was seen only a few times. The CDR3 loop is CASSSSSRHFTDTQYF. The CDR3 DNA sequence: TGTGCCAGCAGTTCGAGTAGCCGCCATTTCACAGATACGCAGTATTTT. This chain uses TRBV25-1 with TRBJ2-3; D gene ambiguous. From germline, CDR1 is MGHDK and CDR2 SYGVNS. This CDR3 comprises 16 residues. Between the trimmed V and J ends, which lost 5 bases and 2 bases, there was a span of 17 bases.

The CDR3 is CASRFGPGTDTQYF. CDR3 DNA sequence: TGCGCCAGCAGGTTTGGTCCGGGGACAGATACGCAGTATTTT. This chain links TRBV5-1 with TRBJ2-3, with a tentative D call TRBD2 (5 bases). CDR3 length: 14 amino acids. The germline V gene encodes CDR1 SGHRS and CDR2 YFSETQ. Trimming stripped 5 bases from V and 3 bases from J, with 13 bases between.

The table lists this clonotype with many counts. The chain couples TRBV6-6 to TRBJ2-3, with 7 bases fitting TRBD1. The CDR3 length is 15 residues. The junction had 6 bases not matched to a gene; V was cut back by 4 bases and J by 2 bases. CDR1 is MNHNY and CDR2 is SVGAGI in the germline V gene (reference sequence). Written as DNA, the CDR3 is TGTGCCAGCAGTTCAGGACAGGTTCACACAGATACGCAGTATTTT. It is translated as CASSSGQVHTDTQYF.

V is TRBV9 and J is TRBJ2-2; D is undetermined. Germline lookup yields CDR1 SGDLS and CDR2 YYNGEE. Between the trimmed V and J ends, which lost 0 bases and 5 bases, there was a span of 11 bases. This CDR3 contains 15 residues. The CDR3: CASSVGSRVTGELFF. The CDR3 bases are TGTGCCAGCAGCGTAGGGTCAAGAGTGACCGGGGAGCTGTTTTTT.

The CDR3 sequence is CASTTGLNNIQYF. Written as DNA, the CDR3 is TGTGCCAGCACCACAGGGTTGAATAACATTCAGTACTTC. This sequence joins TRBV6-5 and TRBJ2-4, with D possibly TRBD1 on 6 matching bases. The CDR3 totals 13 residues. The V gene's germline CDR1 is MNHEY and CDR2 SVGAGI. With 7 bases removed from V and 7 bases from J, the gap between germline ends came to 14 bases.

This rearrangement joins TRBV10-3 to TRBJ2-7; no firm D call. The CDR3 extends over 14 amino acids. CDR1 is ENHRY, CDR2 SYGVKD, per germline. V was pared by 0 bases and J by 3 bases, with 9 bases between. CDR3 loop: CAISESKRSYEQYF. The CDR3 nucleotides are TGTGCCATCAGTGAGTCGAAAAGAAGCTACGAGCAGTACTTC.

The gene calls are TRBV7-3 and TRBJ2-5, with D hard to call. The CDR3 runs 16 residues. CDR1 is SGHTA, CDR2 FQGTGA, per germline. Trimming shortened V by 0 bases and J by 2 bases, and 13 bases separated the two germline ends. CDR3 residues: CASSLTLRALQETQYF. In DNA, the CDR3 is TGTGCCAGCAGCTTAACTCTCCGGGCCCTACAAGAGACCCAGTACTTC.

This chain joins TRBV6-2 or TRBV6-3 and TRBJ2-1; D ambiguous. Germline values: CDR1 MNHEY, CDR2 SVGEGT. V lost 2 bases and J 9 bases, leaving 8 bases between the germline ends. This CDR3 is 12 amino acids long. The CDR3 is CASSYELSEQFF. The CDR3 nucleotides read TGTGCCAGCAGTTACGAGCTGAGTGAGCAGTTCTTC.